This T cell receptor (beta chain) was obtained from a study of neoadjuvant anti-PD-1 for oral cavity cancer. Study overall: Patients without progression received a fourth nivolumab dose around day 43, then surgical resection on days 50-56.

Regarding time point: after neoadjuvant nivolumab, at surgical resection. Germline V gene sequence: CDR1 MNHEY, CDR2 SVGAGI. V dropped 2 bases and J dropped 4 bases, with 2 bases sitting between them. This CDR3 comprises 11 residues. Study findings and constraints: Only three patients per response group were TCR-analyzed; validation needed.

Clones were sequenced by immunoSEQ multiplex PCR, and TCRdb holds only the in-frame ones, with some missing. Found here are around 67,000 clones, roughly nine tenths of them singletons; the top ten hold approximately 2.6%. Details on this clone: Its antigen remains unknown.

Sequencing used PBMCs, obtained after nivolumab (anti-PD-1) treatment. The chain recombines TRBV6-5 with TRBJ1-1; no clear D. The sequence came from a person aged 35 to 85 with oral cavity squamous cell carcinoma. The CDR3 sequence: CASSYATEAFF. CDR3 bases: TGTGCCAGCAGTTACGCCACTGAAGCTTTCTTT.